The entry that follows covers one T cell receptor beta chain sequence. The data were obtained in a study of cytomegalovirus exposure and HLA in healthy donors. Primers for the PCR totalled 60 Vbeta and 13 Jbeta. The table came from immunoSEQ multiplex PCR; TCRdb's copy has only in-frame clones and leaves some out. Found here are 150,000 to 250,000 clones, roughly 78% of them singletons; the top ten hold 4.4%. J was trimmed by 4 bases and V by 6 bases; bases with no gene match: 9. Germline values: CDR1 ENHRY, CDR2 SYGVKD. The CDR3 length is 14 residues. This receptor was taken from a woman in her twenties or thirties in good health and CMV-seropositive. Sequencing was done on a sample of PBMCs. V is TRBV10-3 and J is TRBJ2-7; TRBD1 aligns across 7 bases. The CDR3 nucleotides read TGTGCCATCAGGGGTTCGGGACAGCGGTACGAGCAGTACTTC. This sequence encodes CAIRGSGQRYEQYF.